Each of the 21 T cell receptor beta chains below was sequenced from the same sample in a study of T-cell memory formation after mild COVID-19 (dated by TCRdb to the early 2020s). The library was generated by 5' RACE. The data were produced on an Illumina NovaSeq 6000. The raw public reads went through TCRdb reprocessing: fastp at Q25, MiXCR clone calling, in-frame beta chains kept. One record per CDR3 amino acid sequence lists the most common genes and DNA. For this sample the table gives hundreds of thousands of distinct CDR3 sequences, of which less than 20% were detected only once. Of the sample, approximately 21% falls within the top ten clones. The material sequenced was PBMCs or a T cell subset sorted from them (not recorded which). These TCRs come from a man younger than 30 who had mild COVID-19 (a few samples of this study predate the infection). The sample titles of this study are shuffled in the database, so cell type and time point are left out; the donor was told from shared clones.

This chain uses TRBV12-3 or TRBV12-4 with TRBJ2-7; D not resolved. CDR3 size: 15 residues. V dropped 5 bases and J dropped 1 base, with 15 bases sitting between them. CDR3 nucleotide sequence: TGTGCCAGCAGTGCGCTGTTGGACGGTTCCTACGAGCAGTACTTC. Translating it yields CASSALLDGSYEQYF.

The rearrangement joins TRBV6-5 to TRBJ2-5; D uncertain. Germline-derived CDR1 and CDR2 are MNHEY and SVGAGI. This CDR3 has 12 amino acids. V dropped 2 bases and J dropped 7 bases, with 8 bases sitting between them. The CDR3 nucleotides read TGTGCCAGCAGTTACGGGGTCGGGACCCAGTACTTC. Its protein product is CASSYGVGTQYF.

The chain couples TRBV10-2 to TRBJ2-3, with 7 bases lining up with TRBD2. The V segment lost 3 bases and the J segment 3 bases; nucleotides outside the gene matches: 3. Germline V gene sequence: CDR1 WSHSY, CDR2 SAAADI. This CDR3 has 14 amino acids. CDR3 sequence reads: CASSDGGRTDTQYF. CDR3 DNA sequence: TGCGCCAGCAGTGACGGGGGGAGGACAGATACGCAGTATTTT.

V is TRBV7-6 and J is TRBJ2-3; the D gene is possibly TRBD2 (6 bases). V lost 5 bases and J lost 2, with 14 bases in between. This CDR3 comprises 15 residues. Germline V CDR1 and CDR2: SGHVS, FNYEAQ. The CDR3 sequence is CASSVTGLYTDTQYF. CDR3 bases: TGTGCCAGCAGCGTTACGGGACTCTACACAGATACGCAGTATTTT.

This clonotype was counted a few times. The chain recombines TRBV19 with TRBJ1-2; 7 bases are shared with TRBD1. The V gene's germline CDR1 is LNHDA and CDR2 SQIVND (reference sequence). CDR3 length: 13 residues. The J segment lost 0 bases and the V segment lost 9 bases, leaving 4 bases of the junction unmatched. The CDR3 DNA is TGTGCCAGGGCGGACAGGACTAACTATGGCTACACCTTC. It specifies CARADRTNYGYTF.

This clonotype was seen a few times. This chain joins TRBV4-3 and TRBJ2-2; perhaps TRBD1 as D (6 bases). The V end lost 4 bases, the J end lost 4 bases, and 22 bases lay between the germline ends. Germline V CDR1 and CDR2: LGHNA, YSLEER. The CDR3 is 18 amino acids. The DNA of the CDR3 is TGCGCCAGCAGCCGCCCCGTCAGGGGAACAGGAGGCACCGGGGAGCTGTTTTTT. Translating it yields CASSRPVRGTGGTGELFF.

This clonotype appeared a single time. The J gene is TRBJ1-2, the V gene TRBV20-1; D gene uncertain. The CDR3 is made up of 15 amino acids. V gave up 5 bases and J gave up 8 bases, with 24 bases separating them. Looked up from germline, CDR1 is DFQATT and CDR2 is SNEGSKA (reference sequence). This CDR3 is CSAVEDGRYDRGYTF. DNA for the CDR3: TGCAGTGCTGTTGAGGACGGTAGATACGATCGGGGCTACACCTTC.

The rearrangement links TRBV4-3 to TRBJ1-1; weak D call: TRBD1 (6 bases). The CDR3 runs 15 residues. V dropped 0 bases and J dropped 4 bases, with 12 bases sitting between them. Germline CDR1 LGHNA, CDR2 YSLEER. The CDR3 loop reads CASSQDEYRVTEAFF. The CDR3 nucleotides read TGCGCCAGCAGCCAAGATGAATACAGGGTCACTGAAGCTTTCTTT.

The chain joins TRBV7-8 to TRBJ2-7; D is unresolved. V lost 5 bases to trimming and J lost 3 bases, with 14 bases between them. Germline values: CDR1 SGHVS, CDR2 FQNEAQ. This CDR3 comprises 14 residues. CDR3 residues: CASSPRGGSYEQYV. CDR3 coding DNA: TGTGCCAGCAGCCCCCGAGGCGGAAGCTACGAGCAGTACGTC.

This clonotype was detected many times. This chain connects TRBV12-3 or TRBV12-4 to TRBJ2-7; D remains unclear. Trimming shortened V by 6 bases and J by 1 base, and 7 bases separated the two germline ends. This CDR3 is 12 amino acids long. CDR3 protein: CASSQISYEQYF. The CDR3 DNA sequence: TGTGCCAGCAGCCAGATATCCTACGAGCAGTACTTC.

V usage is TRBV29-1 and J usage is TRBJ1-5, with D hard to call. The CDR3 contains 12 residues. Deletions cut 7 bases from V and 9 bases from J, with 16 bases between. From germline, CDR1 is SQVTM and CDR2 ANQGSEA. The CDR3 nucleotides read TGCAGCGGTTCGGAGGACGGAGGGCCCCAGCATTTT. This codes for CSGSEDGGPQHF.

The genes are TRBV5-5 and TRBJ2-5, with a tentative D call TRBD2 (5 bases). The CDR3 length is 13 residues. Germline lookup yields CDR1 SGHKS and CDR2 YYEKEE (reference sequence). The V end was cut by 3 bases, the J end by 5 bases, with 11 bases between. The CDR3 DNA sequence: TGTGCCAGCAGCTCCCCGGGGTCCGAGACCCAGTACTTC. It yields the protein CASSSPGSETQYF.

This clonotype was counted between two and nine times. The gene calls are TRBV12-3 or TRBV12-4 and TRBJ2-3, with D possibly being TRBD1 or TRBD2 (5 bases each). The CDR3 covers 17 residues. With 1 base removed from V and 2 bases from J, the gap between germline ends came to 16 bases. The CDR3 DNA is TGTGCCAGCAGTTTAGGACCACGAGGGACCTTCACAGATACGCAGTATTTT. It specifies CASSLGPRGTFTDTQYF.

V and J are TRBV5-1 and TRBJ1-1, with 9 bases identical to TRBD1. The V segment lost 4 bases and the J segment 1 base; nucleotides outside the gene matches: 5. There are 15 residues in the CDR3. Germline CDR1 reads SGHRS; CDR2 reads YFSETQ. CDR3 amino acids: CASSTLDRGNTEAFF. Written as DNA, the CDR3 is TGCGCCAGCAGCACCTTGGACAGGGGGAACACTGAAGCTTTCTTT.

Only a few counts were recorded for this clonotype. V is TRBV7-6 and J is TRBJ2-3; 8 nucleotides align to TRBD1. Trimming cost V 4 bases and J 1 base; bases outside gene matches: 1. The CDR3 totals 14 residues. The germline gives CDR1 SGHVS, CDR2 FNYEAQ. Here the CDR3 reads CASSSDRGTDTQYF. CDR3 sequence (DNA): TGTGCCAGCAGCTCGGACAGGGGCACAGATACGCAGTATTTT.

This clonotype was counted between two and nine times. This sequence joins TRBV28 and TRBJ2-7, with D maybe TRBD2 (5 bases). CDR1 is MDHEN, CDR2 SYDVKM, per germline. The CDR3 has 13 amino acids. Deletions cut 6 bases from V and 6 bases from J, with 15 bases between. The CDR3 protein is CASRSGLWGEQYV. The CDR3 DNA follows: TGTGCCAGCAGGTCCGGACTCTGGGGCGAGCAGTACGTC.

V usage is TRBV5-1 and J usage is TRBJ2-1, with 7 bases that match TRBD2. The junction had 13 bases not matched to a gene; V was cut back by 4 bases and J by 6 bases. The CDR3 consists of 16 residues. Per germline, CDR1 SGHRS and CDR2 YFSETQ. This CDR3 reads CASSPALSGAFNEQFF. The CDR3 DNA sequence: TGCGCCAGCAGCCCGGCCTTGAGCGGGGCGTTCAATGAGCAGTTCTTC.

The rearrangement joins TRBV9 to TRBJ2-5; TRBD1 might be the D (5 bases). Per germline, CDR1 SGDLS and CDR2 YYNGEE. This CDR3 has 14 amino acids. V was clipped by 3 bases and J by 5 bases, with 14 bases between them. CDR3 amino acids: CASSGPTGRETQYF. CDR3 DNA: TGTGCCAGCAGCGGACCCACAGGAAGGGAGACCCAGTACTTC.

There are a few counts of this clonotype. The chain has TRBV20-1 and TRBJ1-5, with unresolved D. Germline V gives CDR1 DFQATT, CDR2 SNEGSKA (reference sequence). The length of the CDR3 is 12 residues. The V gene lost 5 bases and the J gene lost 9 bases, with 14 bases spanning the gap. The CDR3 region is CSAGGSGRPQHF. The DNA for the CDR3 is TGCAGTGCTGGAGGGTCGGGGAGGCCCCAGCATTTT.

J is TRBJ2-7 and V is TRBV2; D is perhaps TRBD2 (6 bases). This CDR3 is 13 amino acids long. The V and J ends lost 4 bases and 6 bases respectively, with 13 bases between them. From germline, CDR1 is SNHLY and CDR2 FYNNEI. The DNA for the CDR3 is TGTGCCAGCAGTGTGGAGGGTTTATCCGAGCAGTACGTC. This gives the protein CASSVEGLSEQYV.

Only a few counts were recorded for this clonotype. This rearrangement joins TRBV5-1 to TRBJ1-1; weak D call: TRBD1 (5 bases). Trimming cost V 0 bases and J 6 bases, with 9 bases left between them. Looked up from germline, CDR1 is SGHRS and CDR2 is YFSETQ. The CDR3 runs 13 residues. DNA of the CDR3: TGCGCCAGCAGCTTGGGAGGGGCTGCTGAAGCTTTCTTT. Encoded protein: CASSLGGAAEAFF.